This T cell receptor (beta chain) was found in a study of molecular identifiers for immune sequencing clone quantification. The authors built bulk TCR libraries by previously described methods with listed TCR primers. One entry per CDR3 protein, called by TCRdb with MiXCR from the PCR reads. Altogether 100,000 or so distinct CDR3 sequences are present, 30% to 45% being singletons, with the ten largest covering approximately 9.8%. Whole-study findings and limits: Spiked TCR RNA from one Jurkat cell reportedly showed up when mixed among 950,000 to 1,000,000 naive cells.

When naive CD8 T cells were sorted, they were gated as CD8+CD4-CCR7+CD45RA+. Note on this clonotype: Its cognate antigen is unknown. One base away lies a much larger clone, so this may be a sequencing read error.

CDR1 and CDR2 (germline): ENHRY, SYGVKD. The CDR3 has 15 residues. The sequence came from a human donor in good health. Some libraries in this study had Jurkat cell RNA spiked in. The V gene is TRBV10-3, the J gene TRBJ2-3; 8 bases agree with TRBD2. Sequencing was carried out using naive CD8+ T cells from blood, with Jurkat cell RNA spiked in. The subset is: FACS-sorted CD8+CD4-CCR7+CD45RA+ naive T cells. The CDR3 DNA is TGTGCCATCAGTGAGATAGCGGGGAACACAGATACGCGGTATTTT. Translation: CAISEIAGNTDTRYF.